These 22 T cell receptor beta chains originate from one sample sequenced in a study of T cell responses to AZD1222 COVID-19 vaccine (dated by TCRdb to about 2021). The library was produced with the immunoSEQ multiplex PCR assay. TCRdb carries this immuneACCESS record with in-frame sequences only. Its versions omit some clonotypes, under half of them owing to an unresolved V gene in the studies checked, with the rest unexplained. This sample comprises approximately 210,000 clones, around 94% of them detected only once. The leading ten clones occupy around 1.7% of the sample. The time point label corresponds to: about 28 days (+/-7) after the second vaccine dose. The treatment or condition label, read with the paper, signifies: meningococcal conjugate vaccine given as trial control. The sample here was peripheral blood, taken 28 days after the second dose of the MenACWY control vaccine. The receptors stem from an adult who received the MenACWY meningococcal vaccine as a control.

The chain joins TRBV29-1 to TRBJ2-1, with 7 bases matching TRBD2. CDR1 SQVTM and CDR2 ANQGSEA come from the germline V gene. The V segment lost 7 bases and the J segment 9 bases; nucleotides outside the gene matches: 6. The CDR3 spans 11 residues. The CDR3 DNA follows: TGCAGCGCCGGACTAGTTATTGAGCAGTTCTTC. Its protein product is CSAGLVIEQFF.

CDR3 loop: CSAIGLAGKFF. CDR3 DNA: TGCAGTGCTATCGGACTAGCGGGAAAGTTCTTC. The chain is built from TRBV20-1 and TRBJ2-1; TRBD2 aligns across 12 bases. This CDR3 has 11 residues. Germline V gene lookup returns CDR1 DFQATT and CDR2 SNEGSKA (reference sequence). V was clipped by 4 bases and J by 14 bases; unmatched bases: 3.

The table lists this clone with a count of one. The chain carries TRBV6-2 or TRBV6-3 and TRBJ1-6, with D possibly TRBD1 on 5 matching bases. Looked up from germline, CDR1 is MNHEY and CDR2 is SVGEGT. V shed 5 bases and J shed 9 bases, with 14 bases lying between them. The CDR3 contains 14 residues. This chain's CDR3 is CASSTGTGFSPLHF. The CDR3 region has the DNA TGTGCCAGCAGTACCGGGACGGGCTTTTCACCCCTCCACTTT.

This clone was counted a few times. V usage is TRBV14 and J usage is TRBJ1-3, with D unresolved. The germline V and J ends were trimmed by 2 bases and 0 bases, with 8 bases remaining between them. The CDR3 runs 15 residues. Germline CDR1 reads SGHDN; CDR2 reads FVKESK. The CDR3 loop reads CASSQRAGSGNTIYF. The CDR3 nucleotides are TGTGCCAGCAGCCAACGAGCAGGCTCTGGAAACACCATATATTTT. The full variable domain, rest sourced from reference TRBV14 and TRBJ1-3, is EAGVTQFPSHSVIEKGQTVTLRCDPISGHDNLYWYRRVMGKEIKFLLHFVKESKQDESGMPNNRFLAERTGGTYSTLKVQPAELEDSGVYFCASSQRAGSGNTIYFGEGSWLTVV.

V gene TRBV5-1 combines with J gene TRBJ1-4; tentative D call: TRBD1 (5 bases). V lost 2 bases, J lost 5 bases, and 10 bases lay in between. CDR3 length: 14 amino acids. Germline assignment: CDR1 SGHRS and CDR2 YFSETQ. The CDR3 DNA reads as TGCGCCAGCAGCTTTGGGCAGGGAAATGAAAAACTGTTTTTT. Amino acids: CASSFGQGNEKLFF. Full variable domain (rest looked up from reference TRBV5-1 and TRBJ1-4): KAGVTQTPRYLIKTRGQQVTLSCSPISGHRSVSWYQQTPGQGLQFLFEYFSETQRNKGNFPGRFSGRQFSNSRSEMNVSTLELGDSALYLCASSFGQGNEKLFFGSGTQLSVL.

V and J are TRBV28 and TRBJ1-6, with 7 bases aligning to TRBD1. J gave up 7 bases and V 4 bases, and 16 bases lay outside the gene matches. CDR3 length: 18 amino acids. CDR1 is MDHEN, CDR2 SYDVKM, per germline. The CDR3 sequence: CASSWSPLMGQFNSPLHF. CDR3 DNA: TGTGCCAGCAGTTGGTCCCCGCTAATGGGACAGTTCAATTCACCCCTCCACTTT. The full variable domain, rest sourced from reference TRBV28 and TRBJ1-6, is DVKVTQSSRYLVKRTGEKVFLECVQDMDHENMFWYRQDPGLGLRLIYFSYDVKMKEKGDIPEGYSVSREKKERFSLILESASTNQTSMYLCASSWSPLMGQFNSPLHFGNGTRLTVT.

This chain connects TRBV9 to TRBJ2-5, with a weak D call TRBD2 (6 bases). Trimming left V 3 bases short and J 0 bases short, with 18 bases between. The V gene's germline CDR1 is SGDLS and CDR2 YYNGEE. This CDR3 is built from 17 residues. The CDR3 DNA sequence: TGTGCCAGCAGCGCGACAACTGGAGGGCCCGACCAAGAGACCCAGTACTTC. Its translation: CASSATTGGPDQETQYF.

The CDR3 loop is CASSPYATNEKLFF. Here the CDR3 DNA reads TGTGCCAGCTCCCCATATGCAACTAATGAAAAACTGTTTTTT. This chain joins TRBV18 and TRBJ1-4; D gene uncertain. V shed 6 bases and J shed 0 bases, with 8 bases lying between them. The CDR3 extends over 14 amino acids. Germline values: CDR1 KGHSH, CDR2 LQKENI.

This clone was seen once. The chain has TRBV11-3 and TRBJ2-7; D is unresolved. Trimming shortened V by 0 bases and J by 1 base, and 13 bases separated the two germline ends. The germline V gene has CDR1 SGHNT and CDR2 YENEEA. The CDR3 sequence is 16 residues long. The CDR3: CASSLEMGNGSYEQYF. In DNA, the CDR3 is TGTGCCAGCAGCTTAGAAATGGGGAACGGATCCTACGAGCAGTACTTC.

The rearrangement uses TRBV27 and TRBJ1-1; D is ambiguous. The CDR3 has 13 residues. Per the germline V gene, CDR1 is MNHEY and CDR2 is SMNVEV (reference sequence). Trimming cost V 8 bases and J 1 base, with 11 bases left between them. CDR3 sequence reads: CASRPDANTEAFF. CDR3 in DNA: TGTGCCAGCCGCCCGGACGCGAACACTGAAGCTTTCTTT.

This chain uses TRBV10-3 with TRBJ1-5; D call uncertain. The V gene lost 8 bases and the J gene lost 3 bases, with 11 bases spanning the gap. This CDR3 is built from 13 residues. CDR1 is ENHRY, CDR2 SYGVKD, per germline. DNA for the CDR3: TGTGCCATCGGTGCAGGTATCAATCAGCCCCAGCATTTT. The encoded protein is CAIGAGINQPQHF.

The chain is built from TRBV5-4 and TRBJ1-2; D remains unclear. CDR1 and CDR2 from the germline V gene are SGHNT and YYREEE (reference sequence). The CDR3 sequence is 14 residues long. The ends were cut back, 6 bases at V and 3 bases at J, with 15 bases in the middle. CDR3 loop: CASTNPDGYYGYTF. CDR3 bases: TGTGCCAGCACCAACCCGGACGGCTACTATGGCTACACCTTC.

V usage is TRBV3-1 (or the pseudogene TRBV3-2) and J usage is TRBJ1-5; D is uncertain. This CDR3 region has 13 residues. In germline, CDR1 is LGHDT, CDR2 YNNKEL (reference sequence). V shed 1 base and J shed 6 bases, with 7 bases lying between them. As DNA, the CDR3 is TGTGCCAGCAGCCAAGGAGCACTTCAGCCCCAGCATTTT. Translating it yields CASSQGALQPQHF.

Comment on this clone: Sequence at one end of the junction differs from germline and may be a read error. The chain links TRBV3-1 (or the pseudogene TRBV3-2) to TRBJ2-1; 7 positions match TRBD2. In germline, CDR1 is LGHDT, CDR2 YNNKEL (reference sequence). The CDR3 has 14 amino acids. CDR3 loop: CASTQKRGYNEQFF. Here the CDR3 DNA reads TGTGCCAGCACCCAAAAGCGGGGTTACAATGAGCAGTTCTTC.

V gene TRBV9 combines with J gene TRBJ2-7; perhaps TRBD2 as D (6 bases). Germline loops: CDR1 SGDLS, CDR2 YYNGEE. V lost 0 bases, J lost 2 bases, and 12 bases lay in between. The CDR3 runs to 15 residues. The CDR3 region has the DNA TGTGCCAGCAGCGTAGGGGCGGGATCCACCTACGAGCAGTACTTC. Translation: CASSVGAGSTYEQYF.

This clone was picked up one time. The genes are TRBV24-1 and TRBJ2-7; TRBD1 might be the D (6 bases). The CDR3 has 12 amino acids. CDR1 and CDR2 from the germline V gene are KGHDR and SFDVKD. The ends were cut back, 3 bases at V and 6 bases at J, with 8 bases in the middle. Here the CDR3 reads CATSDMDSEQYF. The CDR3 nucleotides are TGTGCCACCAGTGATATGGACAGCGAGCAGTACTTC.

V gene TRBV5-1 combines with J gene TRBJ1-2; 8 nucleotides align to TRBD1. This CDR3 contains 15 residues. V shed 2 bases, J shed 1 base, and the junction held 4 bases outside the gene matches. Germline loops: CDR1 SGHRS, CDR2 YFSETQ. CDR3 DNA sequence: TGCGCCAGCAGCTTCCAGGGGGCCAGTAACTATGGCTACACCTTC. Translated, it gives CASSFQGASNYGYTF.

The chain has TRBV7-9 and TRBJ1-1; possibly TRBD1 for D (5 bases). V was pared by 5 bases and J by 3 bases, with 10 bases between. The length of the CDR3 is 13 residues. In germline, CDR1 is SEHNR, CDR2 FQNEAQ (reference sequence). CDR3 coding DNA: TGTGCCAGCAGCCGCACGGGGGACACTGAAGCTTTCTTT. Residues: CASSRTGDTEAFF.

CDR3 bases: TGTGCCAGCAGCCAAGAGGGGAGACAGGGGAACACCGGGGAGCTGTTTTTT. This sequence encodes CASSQEGRQGNTGELFF. This rearrangement joins TRBV14 to TRBJ2-2, with 7 bases that match TRBD1. The CDR3 spans 17 residues. Trimming took 0 bases from V and 1 from J; bases not matched to a gene: 5. CDR1 and CDR2 (germline): SGHDN, FVKESK. Variable domain in full (rest from reference TRBV14 and TRBJ2-2): EAGVTQFPSHSVIEKGQTVTLRCDPISGHDNLYWYRRVMGKEIKFLLHFVKESKQDESGMPNNRFLAERTGGTYSTLKVQPAELEDSGVYFCASSQEGRQGNTGELFFGEGSRLTVL.

The rearrangement joins TRBV28 to TRBJ1-4; no reliable D call. Germline CDR1 MDHEN, CDR2 SYDVKM. V was cut by 6 bases and J by 8 bases, with 10 bases left in between. The CDR3 is 12 residues long. The CDR3 spells CASSLGGEKLFF. The CDR3 nucleotides are TGTGCCAGCAGCCTGGGCGGGGAAAAACTGTTTTTT.

This chain connects TRBV25-1 to TRBJ2-7; 7 nucleotides match TRBD1. The CDR3 extends over 16 amino acids. V was clipped by 3 bases and J by 1 base; unmatched bases: 9. The germline gives CDR1 MGHDK, CDR2 SYGVNS. CDR3 amino acids: CASSDRQGRKSYEQYF. In DNA form, the CDR3 reads TGTGCCAGCAGTGATAGACAGGGCCGAAAATCCTACGAGCAGTACTTC.

This clone was seen once. V is TRBV6-4 and J is TRBJ1-2; unclear D gene. Germline loops: CDR1 MRHNA, CDR2 SNTAGT. This CDR3 has 13 amino acids. V lost 5 bases and J 7 bases, leaving 14 bases between the germline ends. The CDR3 protein is CASSRTGESGYTF. The CDR3 DNA reads TGTGCCAGCAGTAGGACCGGAGAGAGTGGCTACACCTTC.